This T cell receptor (beta chain) came from a study of siplizumab effects on memory and regulatory T cells. Profiling relied on immunoSEQ multiplex PCR, and the TCRdb table lists in-frame clones only, not all of them. Of about 69,000 clones listed, over 70% are singletons. J was trimmed by 7 bases and V by 10 bases; bases with no gene match: 6. The CDR3 has 14 residues. CDR1 SGHTA and CDR2 FQGNSA come from the germline V gene. This clonotype was obtained from a human donor in good health. The chain employs TRBV7-2 and TRBJ2-2, with 13 bases identical to TRBD2. The sample taken for sequencing was Tregs sorted from blood. The CDR3 DNA follows: TGTGCCACCGGACTAGCGGGAGAATTCGGGGAGCTGTTTTTT. Translation gives CATGLAGEFGELFF.